The clone carrying this TCR beta chain was picked up many times. Antigen: not known. The data originate from a study of human T cells and chemical hapten exposure. About the study: All through the roughly 24-week study, the scalp of each patient received diphenylcyclopropenone doses weekly. Small volume differences among pooled libraries mainly caused per-sample TCR yield variation. Regarding the study as a whole: TCRs at high frequency, those above 1 in 1000, did not change with DPC sensitization. Donors were affected by alopecia, so their immune reaction might vary from that of healthy individuals.

The CDR3 extends over 14 amino acids. Germline V gene sequence: CDR1 SGHVS, CDR2 FNYEAQ. Deletions cut 3 bases from V and 4 bases from J, with 10 bases between. Time point described: patch test 1, 2 weeks after DPC sensitization. Treatment noted: therapeutic diphenylcyclopropenone sensitization with weekly scalp DPC. One entry per CDR3 protein, called by TCRdb with MiXCR from the RACE reads. The data hold 75,000 to 95,000 distinct CDR3 sequences, with 10% to 15% observed a single time. This TCR came from a woman aged 60-70 years with alopecia areata. Some clones in this sample may be carry-over from other donors' samples. J is TRBJ2-1 and V is TRBV7-6; D may be TRBD1 (5 bases). This material consisted of whole blood, taken in connection with sensitization to the hapten diphenylcyclopropenone (DPC). The CDR3 region is CASSLQGIYNEQFF. The CDR3 bases are TGTGCCAGCAGCTTGCAGGGAATATACAATGAGCAGTTCTTC.